This TCR beta chain was recorded in a study of blood T cell repertoires in COVID-19. On the study more broadly: Sites in the United States, Italy and Spain provided acute and convalescent COVID-19 samples. T cells, B-cell-depleted T cells, or PBMCs supplied cDNA or gDNA.

Trimming shortened V by 5 bases and J by 3 bases, and 16 bases separated the two germline ends. From germline, CDR1 is SEHNR and CDR2 FQNEAQ (reference sequence). The length of the CDR3 is 15 residues. Ten or more counts support this clone. Original methodology: For nucleated cells, counts were estimated from reference gene primer amplification. Repertoires were generated with immunoSEQ multiplex PCR, while TCRdb's copy carries only in-frame clones and drops some. D and trimming were read from the DNA, whereas the V and J calls and clone size are those reported in that table. The table has around 250,000 clones, 65% to 85% seen once; the top ten hold 1.5% to 1.7%.

Sequencing used peripheral blood. The TCR sequence derives from a woman aged 40 to 50 who had recovered from COVID-19. The chain is built from TRBV7-9 and TRBJ1-1; D unclear. CDR3: CASSPPKGGYTEAFF. The DNA for the CDR3 is TGTGCCAGCAGCCCCCCGAAGGGAGGGTACACTGAAGCTTTCTTT.